Below, 24 T cell receptor beta chains from the same sample are listed, as sequenced in a study of T cells in Graves' hyperthyroidism and ophthalmopathy. TCR beta CDR3 regions were amplified from RNA. HTBI primers were used for first-round RT-PCR of the TCR CDR3. In TCRdb, the multiplex PCR reads were re-called with MiXCR into one record per CDR3 protein. The data hold some 370,000 distinct CDR3 sequences, with about 15% observed a single time. Material for sequencing was blood. The receptors derive from a woman between 25 and 40 years old with Graves' hyperthyroidism that later progressed to Graves' ophthalmopathy.

This clonotype has just a few counts. The gene calls are TRBV4-1 and TRBJ1-2; TRBD1 aligns across 8 bases. The CDR3 extends over 16 amino acids. Per the germline V gene, CDR1 is MGHRA and CDR2 is YSYEKL. Unmatched junction bases numbered 5, after V lost 2 bases and J lost 0 bases. In DNA form, the CDR3 reads TGCGCCAGCAGCCAATCCCAGGGGGCCACTAACTATGGCTACACCTTC. As protein: CASSQSQGATNYGYTF.

This clonotype was seen only a few times. The chain joins TRBV3-1 to TRBJ2-2, with 7 bases lining up with TRBD1. Per the germline V gene, CDR1 is LGHDT and CDR2 is YNNKEL (reference sequence). The CDR3 extends over 14 amino acids. J was trimmed by 6 bases and V by 0 bases; bases with no gene match: 1. The CDR3 spells CASSQDQGAGELFF. The CDR3, as DNA: TGTGCCAGCAGCCAAGATCAGGGGGCCGGGGAGCTGTTTTTT.

The V call is TRBV7-9, the J call TRBJ1-1; tentative D call: TRBD1 (5 bases). V was pared by 2 bases and J by 0 bases, with 19 bases between. The CDR3 consists of 18 residues. Per the germline V gene, CDR1 is SEHNR and CDR2 is FQNEAQ (reference sequence). This CDR3 is CASSLSKFGGRVNTEAFF. As DNA, the CDR3 is TGTGCCAGCAGCTTATCTAAATTTGGCGGCAGGGTGAACACTGAAGCTTTCTTT. The full variable domain, in which reference TRBV7-9 and TRBJ1-1 provide the parts outside the CDR3, is DTGVSQNPRHKITKRGQNVTFRCDPISEHNRLYWYRQTLGQGPEFLTYFQNEAQLEKSRLLSDRFSAERPKGSFSTLEIQRTEQGDSAMYLCASSLSKFGGRVNTEAFFGQGTRLTVV.

This clonotype was recorded at least ten times. The rearrangement links TRBV28 to TRBJ2-5; 8 nucleotides line up with TRBD1. V was clipped by 5 bases and J by 9 bases; unmatched bases: 11. CDR1 and CDR2 from the germline V gene are MDHEN and SYDVKM. The CDR3 consists of 14 residues. Here the CDR3 reads CASSPGTGSEAQYF. CDR3 nucleotide sequence: TGTGCCAGCAGTCCAGGGACAGGCAGCGAGGCCCAGTACTTC.

This clonotype has ten or more counts. The rearrangement links TRBV7-9 to TRBJ2-1; maybe TRBD2 (6 bases). Trimming took 11 bases from V and 5 from J, leaving 16 bases between them. Germline loops: CDR1 SEHNR, CDR2 FQNEAQ (reference sequence). CDR3 size: 13 residues. DNA of the CDR3: TGTGCCGGGGAGCGGGCAGGAAACAATGAGCAGTTCTTC. Translated, it gives CAGERAGNNEQFF.

This clonotype was picked up a small number of times. The V gene is TRBV10-1, the J gene TRBJ2-7, with D perhaps TRBD1 (5 bases). Looked up from germline, CDR1 is WNHNN and CDR2 is SYGVQD (reference sequence). Trimming left V 9 bases short and J 2 bases short, with 11 bases between. The length of the CDR3 is 12 residues. The CDR3 here is CARGHGPYEQYF. CDR3 nucleotide sequence: TGCGCCAGGGGGCACGGACCCTACGAGCAGTACTTC.

The rearrangement uses TRBV19 and TRBJ1-1, with D possibly being TRBD1 (6 bases). CDR1 LNHDA and CDR2 SQIVND come from the germline V gene (reference sequence). V was pared by 6 bases and J by 6 bases, with 14 bases between. The CDR3 sequence is 13 residues long. CDR3 region: CASSRTVFAEAFF. CDR3 in DNA: TGTGCCAGTAGCCGGACAGTGTTCGCTGAAGCTTTCTTT.

V usage is TRBV28 and J usage is TRBJ1-6, with TRBD1 matching 8 bases. Germline lookup yields CDR1 MDHEN and CDR2 SYDVKM. V lost 6 bases, J lost 3 bases, and 7 bases stayed unmatched. The CDR3 covers 16 residues. This CDR3 is CASSQFGQGYNSPLHF. The CDR3 coding sequence is TGTGCCAGCAGCCAATTTGGACAGGGCTATAATTCACCCCTCCACTTT.

The sample holds many counts of this clonotype. Germline is not matched at one junction end, which may reflect a read error. The chain employs TRBV20-1 and TRBJ2-3; the D is unclear. The CDR3 spans 12 residues. CDR1 is DFQATT and CDR2 is SNEGSKA in the germline V gene (reference sequence). CDR3 sequence reads: CSAGSGSDTQYF. DNA for the CDR3: TGCAGTGCAGGAAGTGGGTCAGACACGCAGTATTTT.

This clonotype was found a few times. The rearrangement joins TRBV19 to TRBJ2-2; 9 nucleotides line up with TRBD1. V was pared by 6 bases and J by 7 bases, with 6 bases of the junction left unmatched. The CDR3 consists of 14 residues. Germline lookup yields CDR1 LNHDA and CDR2 SQIVND (reference sequence). CDR3 sequence (DNA): TGTGCCAGTAGAACGGGACAGGGCATCGGGGAGCTGTTTTTT. Translation gives CASRTGQGIGELFF.

This rearrangement joins TRBV7-2 to TRBJ1-2; D gene ambiguous. Trimming pared 3 bases from V and 14 bases from J, leaving 13 bases between. Germline values: CDR1 SGHTA, CDR2 FQGNSA. This CDR3 has 11 residues. CDR3 amino acids: CASSLGAPSTF. DNA of the CDR3: TGTGCCAGCAGCTTGGGAGCTCCGTCTACCTTC.

A note on this clonotype: Just one base apart from a much larger clone, this may be a read error. The V gene is TRBV15, the J gene TRBJ1-2; 9 nucleotides line up with TRBD1. Germline V gives CDR1 LNHNV, CDR2 YYDKDF (reference sequence). The CDR3 has 15 residues. The DNA for the CDR3 is TGTGCCATCAGCAGAGGACAGGGGCGCGGCTATGGCTACACCTTC. Its translation: CAISRGQGRGYGYTF. Using reference TRBV15 and TRBJ1-2 for the parts outside the CDR3, the full variable domain is DAMVIQNPRYQVTQFGKPVTLSCSQTLNHNVMYWYQQKSSQAPKLLFHYYDKDFNNEADTPDNFQSRRPNTSFCFLDIRSPGLGDTAMYLCAISRGQGRGYGYTFGSGTRLTVV.

The chain uses TRBV20-1 and TRBJ2-3, with D possibly being TRBD2 (6 bases). CDR3 length: 14 residues. Germline values: CDR1 DFQATT, CDR2 SNEGSKA (reference sequence). Trimming shortened V by 6 bases and J by 5 bases, and 18 bases separated the two germline ends. The CDR3, as DNA: TGCAGTGCCGCGCGGGGCGGGGCAGGAGATACGCAGTATTTT. It codes for CSAARGGAGDTQYF.

The chain joins TRBV3-1 to TRBJ2-3; possibly TRBD2 for D (6 bases). Germline CDR1 is LGHDT and CDR2 is YNNKEL (reference sequence). The CDR3 runs 19 residues. Trimming removed 1 base from V and 2 bases from J, with 22 bases in between. CDR3 coding DNA: TGTGCCAGCAGCCAAGGGGCGGGGACGCGGGGAAAGGACACAGATACGCAGTATTTT. Translating gives CASSQGAGTRGKDTDTQYF.

This clonotype was counted at least ten times. The chain has TRBV5-6 and TRBJ2-7, with TRBD1 identical over 7 bases. The CDR3 spans 15 residues. Germline V gene sequence: CDR1 SGHDT, CDR2 YYEEEE. Germline trimming cut 4 bases from V and 2 bases from J; bases unmatched to any gene: 9. The CDR3 sequence is CASSETNRGPYEQYF. CDR3 nucleotide sequence: TGTGCCAGCAGCGAGACAAACAGGGGACCCTACGAGCAGTACTTC.

This clonotype was seen many times. The chain combines TRBV30 with TRBJ2-7, with 10 bases fitting TRBD1. CDR1 and CDR2 from the germline V gene are GTSNPN and SVGIG (reference sequence). The V and J ends lost 0 bases and 6 bases, in that order; junction bases with no gene match: 8. The CDR3 covers 15 residues. The CDR3 sequence is CAWSVFGTGESEQYF. The CDR3 region has the DNA TGTGCCTGGAGTGTTTTTGGGACAGGGGAGAGCGAGCAGTACTTC.

This clonotype was counted a few times. V gene TRBV6-5 combines with J gene TRBJ2-7; 11 bases match TRBD2. Losses at the gene ends were 8 bases for V and 3 bases for J; bases not matched to a gene: 3. CDR3 size: 13 residues. From germline, CDR1 is MNHEY and CDR2 SVGAGI. CDR3: CASGTSGSYEQYF. CDR3 DNA sequence: TGTGCCAGCGGTACTAGCGGGAGCTACGAGCAGTACTTC.

This clonotype was counted at least ten times. The genes are TRBV5-1 and TRBJ2-2; D could derive from TRBD1 or TRBD2 (5 bases each). V was cut by 5 bases and J by 1 base, with 12 bases left in between. CDR1 and CDR2 from the germline V gene are SGHRS and YFSETQ. This CDR3 spans 15 amino acids. For the CDR3, the DNA is TGCGCCAGCAGTCCCGGGGCAGGGAACACCGGGGAGCTGTTTTTT. Encoded protein: CASSPGAGNTGELFF.

This clonotype was seen a few times. This chain joins TRBV29-1 and TRBJ2-2; D not certain. CDR3 length: 13 residues. From germline, CDR1 is SQVTM and CDR2 ANQGSEA. Trimming cost V 6 bases and J 0 bases, with 8 bases left between them. The CDR3 nucleotides are TGCAGCGTGGGCGATTCGAACACCGGGGAGCTGTTTTTT. Its protein is CSVGDSNTGELFF.

Concerning this clonotype: A much larger clone lies one base from this, so it may be a read error. V usage is TRBV19 and J usage is TRBJ1-6; no reliable D call. CDR3 length: 15 amino acids. Germline CDR1 is LNHDA and CDR2 is SQIVND (reference sequence). CDR3 sequence (DNA): TGTGCCAGTAGTAAGGGCGACCGGTATAATGCACCCCTCCACTTT. It is translated as CASSKGDRYNAPLHF. The variable domain in full, with the rest retrieved from reference TRBV19 and TRBJ1-6, is DGGITQSPKYLFRKEGQNVTLSCEQNLNHDAMYWYRQDPGQGLRLIYYSQIVNDFQKGDIAEGYSVSREKKESFPLTVTSAQKNPTAFYLCASSKGDRYNAPLHFGNGTRLTVT.

This clonotype was observed many times. This chain uses TRBV30 with TRBJ2-3; TRBD2 matches at 9 bases. This CDR3 comprises 15 residues. Germline lookup yields CDR1 GTSNPN and CDR2 SVGIG (reference sequence). The junction had 8 bases not matched to a gene; V was cut back by 1 base and J by 6 bases. CDR3 in amino acids: CAWSESGRNSDTQYF. CDR3 bases: TGTGCCTGGAGTGAAAGCGGGAGGAACTCCGATACGCAGTATTTT. Full variable domain (outside the CDR3, taken from reference TRBV30 and TRBJ2-3): SQTIHQWPATLVQPVGSPLSLECTVEGTSNPNLYWYRQAAGRGLQLLFYSVGIGQISSEVPQNLSASRPQDRQFILSSKKLLLSDSGFYLCAWSESGRNSDTQYFGPGTRLTVL.

This clonotype was seen at least ten times. V is TRBV29-1 and J is TRBJ2-1; the match to TRBD2 covers 8 bases. J lost 2 bases, V lost 5 bases, and 2 bases had no gene match. The CDR3 is made up of 13 amino acids. Germline V gives CDR1 SQVTM, CDR2 ANQGSEA. CDR3 nucleotides: TGCAGCGTTCGGGAGGGACCCTACAATGAGCAGTTCTTC. It codes for CSVREGPYNEQFF.

This clonotype turned up a few times. This chain uses TRBV28 with TRBJ1-5; D unclear. The CDR3 length is 15 residues. CDR1 and CDR2 (germline): MDHEN, SYDVKM. Trimming shortened V by 8 bases and J by 5 bases, and 19 bases separated the two germline ends. Written as DNA, the CDR3 is TGTGCCAGCGGCCTCCTGTACAGTAGGTATCAGCCCCAGCATTTT. This encodes CASGLLYSRYQPQHF.

Ten or more counts support this clonotype. The chain joins TRBV5-6 to TRBJ1-6; D is ambiguous. Germline loops: CDR1 SGHDT, CDR2 YYEEEE. Deletions cut 9 bases from V and 7 bases from J, with 17 bases between. CDR3 length: 14 amino acids. For the CDR3, the DNA is TGTGCCAACCAAAGTTGGTTGTGGAATTCACCCCTCCACTTT. This codes for CANQSWLWNSPLHF.